This T cell receptor (beta chain) was profiled in a study of cytomegalovirus exposure and HLA in healthy donors. In the study overall: Genotyping showed 81% of fewer than 500 donors falling in the Caucasian-associated ancestry cluster.

60 Vbeta and 13 Jbeta primers were used in PCR. This table comes from immunoSEQ multiplex PCR, and its TCRdb copy is limited to in-frame clones, with some not included. The sample lists about 150,000 clones, approximately 88% seen once, with more than 0.5% in the top ten. The sample holds a few counts of this clone. Antigen specificity is unknown. The study's findings and limits: The study assumed roughly uniform donor sequencing depth for presence/absence analyses.

The V segment lost 0 bases and the J segment 4 bases; nucleotides outside the gene matches: 7. The CDR3 is made up of 16 amino acids. Germline CDR1 is MNHNS and CDR2 is SASEGT. This chain joins TRBV6-1 and TRBJ2-5; TRBD1 aligns across 8 bases. Sequences were obtained from PBMCs. This sequence was found in a woman aged 40 to 49 in good health and CMV-seronegative. In DNA, the CDR3 is TGTGCCAGCAGTGAAGCGTACGGACAGGGTAGAGAGACCCAGTACTTC. Protein product: CASSEAYGQGRETQYF.